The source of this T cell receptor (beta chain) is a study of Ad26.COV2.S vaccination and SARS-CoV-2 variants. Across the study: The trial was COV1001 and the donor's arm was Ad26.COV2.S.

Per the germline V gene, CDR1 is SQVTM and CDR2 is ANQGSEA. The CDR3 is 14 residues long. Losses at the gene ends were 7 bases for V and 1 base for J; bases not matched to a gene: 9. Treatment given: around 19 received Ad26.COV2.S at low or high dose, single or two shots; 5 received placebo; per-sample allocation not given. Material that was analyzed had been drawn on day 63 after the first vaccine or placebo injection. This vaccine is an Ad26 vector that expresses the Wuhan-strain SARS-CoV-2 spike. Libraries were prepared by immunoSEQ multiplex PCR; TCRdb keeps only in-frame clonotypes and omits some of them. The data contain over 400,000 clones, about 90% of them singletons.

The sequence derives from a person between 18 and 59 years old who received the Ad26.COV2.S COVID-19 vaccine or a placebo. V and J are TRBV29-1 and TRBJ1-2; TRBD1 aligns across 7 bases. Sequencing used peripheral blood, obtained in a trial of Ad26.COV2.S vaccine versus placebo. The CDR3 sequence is CSALSGGYNYGYTF. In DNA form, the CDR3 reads TGCAGCGCCCTGTCAGGGGGTTATAACTATGGCTACACCTTC.